A selection of T cell receptor beta chains follows, all from one sample in a study of T cell responses to AZD1222 COVID-19 vaccine. Only in-frame clones appear in the TCRdb table, and some are missing; sequencing was by immunoSEQ multiplex PCR. The sample contains about 53,000 clones, approximately 84% of which appear only once. This sample comprised peripheral blood, obtained on day 0 of AZD1222 vaccination. All receptors come from an adult in good health. The CDR3 runs from the conserved cysteine through the conserved F or W. The D gene is left open where the match is weak. Not every row has a clone size; where given, it reads once, few, many or a size class.

v_call	d_call	clone_size	j_call	cdr3_nt	cdr3_aa
TRBV7-2	TRBD1	once	TRBJ2-2	TGTGCCAGCGGCAAGGACAGGTCTTCCACCGGGGAGCTGTTTTTT	CASGKDRSSTGELFF
TRBV5-1	TRBD1	few	TRBJ1-2	TGCGCCAGCAGCTTGAAGGACAGGGCCGGGGGCTACACCTTC	CASSLKDRAGGYTF
TRBV6-2/TRBV6-3	.	.	TRBJ2-7	TGTGCCAGCAGTTATAGGCAGGGTGGACCCTACGAGCAGTACTTC	CASSYRQGGPYEQYF
TRBV18	.	.	TRBJ1-1	TGTGCCAGCTCACCTCAATCGGGGAACACTGAAGCTTTCTTT	CASSPQSGNTEAFF
TRBV5-1	.	.	TRBJ2-1	TGCGCCAGCAGCTTGTTCGGGGAGAGTGAGCAGTTCTTC	CASSLFGESEQFF
TRBV11-3	.	.	TRBJ1-1	TGTGCCAGCAGCTTAAACAGTGTCACTGAAGCTTTCTTT	CASSLNSVTEAFF
TRBV7-2	TRBD1	.	TRBJ1-1	TGTGCCAGCAGCTTAGCAGGGGGCCGGATGAACACTGAAGCTTTCTTT	CASSLAGGRMNTEAFF
TRBV4-3	TRBD1	.	TRBJ1-2	TGCGCCAGCAGCCCGCGGACAGGGCAAACCTTTGATGGCTACACCTTC	CASSPRTGQTFDGYTF
TRBV9	.	.	TRBJ1-1	TGTGCCAGCAGCCCCTCTCAAAACTCAACCTGGGGGAACACTGAAGCTTTCTTT	CASSPSQNSTWGNTEAFF
TRBV6-1	TRBD1	.	TRBJ1-5	TGTGCCAGCAGTGAGGACGGAACCGGGACAGGGGGCGGCCAGCATTTT	CASSEDGTGTGGGQHF
TRBV13	.	few	TRBJ1-4	TGTGCCAGCAGCTTAGAGGGAGTAAAACTGTTTTTT	CASSLEGVKLFF
TRBV7-2	.	.	TRBJ2-5	TGTGCCAGCAGCAACCAAGAGACCCAGTACTTC	CASSNQETQYF
TRBV5-1	.	.	TRBJ2-7	TGCGCCAGCAGCTTATCCGGGACTCCTAACCTCTACGAGCAGTACTTC	CASSLSGTPNLYEQYF